This T cell receptor (beta chain) was identified in a study of cytomegalovirus exposure and HLA in healthy donors. Regarding the study as a whole: Looking again later, the authors saw that most CMV-associated TCR beta chains seemed HLA-restricted.

The germline gives CDR1 WSHSY, CDR2 SAAADI. The V and J ends lost 0 bases and 4 bases respectively, with 7 bases between them. The CDR3 runs to 14 residues. PCR primers comprised 60 Vbeta and 13 Jbeta primers. Data came from immunoSEQ multiplex PCR; TCRdb stores just in-frame clones and leaves some out. The sample table sets out about 200,000 clones. To note about this clone: Its antigen is not identified.

Sequences were obtained from PBMCs. The chain is built from TRBV10-2 and TRBJ1-5; D is possibly TRBD1 (5 bases). This clonotype was sampled from a girl under 10 years old in good health and CMV-seropositive. The CDR3 bases are TGCGCCAGCAGTGAGTCACGGGGGAATCAGCCCCAGCATTTT. Translated, it gives CASSESRGNQPQHF.